This TCR beta chain was captured by sequencing in a study of blood T cell repertoires in COVID-19. Profiling relied on immunoSEQ multiplex PCR, and the TCRdb table lists in-frame clones only, not all of them. In the table there are 35,000 to 55,000 clones, roughly 90% of which are singletons. V trimming: 6 bases; J trimming: 6 bases; junction bases outside the gene matches: 10. Germline CDR1 is SNHLY and CDR2 is FYNNEI. The CDR3 extends over 16 amino acids. The V call is TRBV2, the J call TRBJ1-5; 11 bases fit TRBD1. Sequenced: peripheral blood. This TCR came from a human donor in a cohort sampled during active COVID-19. DNA for the CDR3: TGTGCCAGCAGCGGACAGGGGGCGAATTCAGGTCAGCCCCAGCATTTT. It encodes CASSGQGANSGQPQHF.